Listed below are T cell receptor beta chains from one sample, sequenced in a study of shared clonotypes between healthy human individuals. Repertoires were generated with immunoSEQ multiplex PCR, while TCRdb's copy carries only in-frame clones and drops some. Of 2 million to 2.5 million clones listed, 85% to 95% are singletons. Sequencing input: naive CD4+ T cells sorted from blood. The receptors come from a young man in good health. CDR3s include the opening cysteine and the closing phenylalanine or tryptophan. Fields, in order: CDR3 length, D gene, clone size, V gene, J gene, CDR3 DNA, CDR3 protein. A D gene is named only where the DNA matches it firmly. Clone size is not always given. Where it is, it says once, few, many or a class for expanded clones.

17	NA	NA	TRBV5-1	TRBJ2-3	TGCGCCAGCAGCTTGATTTCGAGGGGTGTCATAACAGATACGCAGTATTTT	CASSLISRGVITDTQYF
15	TRBD1	NA	TRBV5-1	TRBJ1-6	TGCGCCAGCAGCTCGAAGGGACAGGGTAATTCACCCCTCCACTTT	CASSSKGQGNSPLHF
16	NA	NA	TRBV6-6	TRBJ1-6	TGTGCCAGCAGTTACTCGACTGGGTATGTGAATTCACCCCTCCACTTT	CASSYSTGYVNSPLHF
15	NA	NA	TRBV7-2	TRBJ2-2	TGTGCCAGCAGCTTAGCTTGGGGAAGCACCGGGGAGCTGTTTTTT	CASSLAWGSTGELFF
19	NA	NA	TRBV2	TRBJ2-3	TGTGCCAGCAGTGATTCAGAGAGAAGCAGAACCGGGAGCACAGATACGCAGTATTTT	CASSDSERSRTGSTDTQYF
15	TRBD1	few	TRBV6-4	TRBJ2-7	TGTGCCAGCAGTGACTCCCCGGACAGGGCGTACGAGCAGTACTTC	CASSDSPDRAYEQYF
15	TRBD1	once	TRBV30	TRBJ1-6	TGTGCCTGGAGTCCAGGGGGCTCCTATAATTCACCCCTCCACTTT	CAWSPGGSYNSPLHF
12	NA	NA	TRBV5-1	TRBJ1-6	TGCGCCAGCAGCTTGCAGGGCTTGAACCTCCACTTT	CASSLQGLNLHF
11	NA	NA	TRBV6-5	TRBJ2-7	TGTGCCAGCGGGCGGGAATACGAGCAGTACTTC	CASGREYEQYF
15	NA	NA	TRBV7-2	TRBJ1-3	TGTGCCAGCAGCACTTGGACGGCCCCTGGAAACACCATATATTTT	CASSTWTAPGNTIYF
16	NA	NA	TRBV7-8	TRBJ1-4	TGTGCCAGCAGCTTAGACCGGGCCCGGGGGAATGAAAAACTGTTTTTT	CASSLDRARGNEKLFF
13	NA	NA	TRBV2	TRBJ2-5	TGTGCCAGCAGTGGTCACTTTGCGGAGACCCAGTACTTC	CASSGHFAETQYF
14	TRBD1	NA	TRBV5-1	TRBJ1-1	TGCGCCAGCAGCATCGACAGGGGTCAGAGTGAAGCTTTCTTT	CASSIDRGQSEAFF
16	NA	NA	TRBV6-1	TRBJ2-3	TGTGCCAGCAGTGCCTTAGGGGCGGTCCCGGGAGATACGCAGTATTTT	CASSALGAVPGDTQYF
15	TRBD1	NA	TRBV11-2	TRBJ1-6	TGTGCCAGCAGCTTAGAAGGGACAGCTGCCTCTCCCCTCCACTTT	CASSLEGTAASPLHF
17	NA	NA	TRBV28	TRBJ1-3	TGTGCCAGCAGTTCGGACTACAGGGCTTTCTCTGGAAACACCATATATTTT	CASSSDYRAFSGNTIYF
12	NA	NA	TRBV6-5	TRBJ2-7	TGTGCCAGCAGTTACGGTAGCGGCGAGCAGTACTTC	CASSYGSGEQYF
14	NA	NA	TRBV7-9	TRBJ1-3	TGTGCCAGCACTAAGGGGGTATTTGGAAACACCATATATTTT	CASTKGVFGNTIYF
13	NA	NA	TRBV7-2	TRBJ2-3	TGTGCCAGCAGCCCAATTAGCACAGATACGCAGTATTTT	CASSPISTDTQYF
16	NA	NA	TRBV5-1	TRBJ2-7	TGCGCCAGCAGCTTGGGCGGGGGCTTTAGCTCCTACGAGCAGTACTTC	CASSLGGGFSSYEQYF
12	NA	NA	TRBV6-6	TRBJ1-1	TGTGCCAGCAGCCCGATGAACACTGAAGCTTTCTTT	CASSPMNTEAFF
18	NA	NA	TRBV11-3	TRBJ2-1	TGTGCCAGCAGCTTAGACAATTGGGGGAGCGGCTCCTACAATGAGCAGTTCTTC	CASSLDNWGSGSYNEQFF
18	TRBD1	NA	TRBV28	TRBJ2-2	TGTGCCAGCAGTTTACTGAGACAGGGGGCGTCGAACACCGGGGAGCTGTTTTTT	CASSLLRQGASNTGELFF
14	TRBD1	NA	TRBV28	TRBJ1-5	TGTGCCAGCAACCCCGGGACAGACCATCAGCCCCAGCATTTT	CASNPGTDHQPQHF
16	TRBD1	NA	TRBV5-1	TRBJ1-1	TGCGCCAGCAGCTTGGCACCCGACAGGGGGCAAGGTGAAGCTTTCTTT	CASSLAPDRGQGEAFF
15	NA	once	TRBV28	TRBJ1-5	TGTGCCAGCAGTTTATATAACAGGGTCAATCAGCCCCAGCATTTT	CASSLYNRVNQPQHF
14	TRBD1	NA	TRBV27	TRBJ2-5	TGTGCCAGGAATATCCGGGACAGAAAAGAGACCCAGTACTTC	CARNIRDRKETQYF
15	NA	NA	TRBV4-3	TRBJ2-7	TGCGCCAGCAGCCAAGGGGAAGGGATTAGATCCGAGCAGTACTTC	CASSQGEGIRSEQYF
15	NA	NA	TRBV7-2	TRBJ2-7	TGTGCCAGCAGCATAGTAAAGTTGGCGGGCCTAGTACCAGAGTTC	CASSIVKLAGLVPEF
13	NA	NA	TRBV11-3	TRBJ2-5	TGTGCCAGCAGCGGTGAGGGTGAAGCGTCCCAGTACTTC	CASSGEGEASQYF
14	NA	NA	TRBV6-1	TRBJ1-2	TGTGCCAGCAGTGACAGATGGGGAGACTATGGCTACACCTTC	CASSDRWGDYGYTF
13	NA	NA	TRBV5-1	TRBJ2-5	TGCGCCAGCAGCTTGTTGGGGCAAGAGACCCAGTACTTC	CASSLLGQETQYF
13	NA	NA	TRBV2	TRBJ1-3	TGTGCCAGCAGTGGTTCGGGTGGAAACACCATATATTTT	CASSGSGGNTIYF
14	NA	NA	TRBV4-1	TRBJ1-1	TGCGCCAGCAGCCAAGATCCACTTAACACTGAAGCTTTCTTT	CASSQDPLNTEAFF
14	NA	NA	TRBV30	TRBJ1-6	TGTGCCTGGACCCCGGACAGCGGAAATTCACCCCTCCACTTT	CAWTPDSGNSPLHF
19	TRBD1	NA	TRBV27	TRBJ1-2	TGTGCCAGCACCCGCACCTGGGGGGCCCGGACAGGGGCGAACTATGGCTACACCTTC	CASTRTWGARTGANYGYTF
16	NA	NA	TRBV18	TRBJ1-3	TGTGCCAGCTCACCACCCGGACAGAACTCTGGAAACACCATATATTTT	CASSPPGQNSGNTIYF
12	NA	NA	TRBV6-1	TRBJ2-1	TGTGCCAGCAGTGAAGTCGTAAGGGAGCAGTTCTTC	CASSEVVREQFF
16	TRBD2	NA	TRBV2	TRBJ2-5	TGTGCCAGCAAGCCGGGACTAGCGGGAGGTGGGGAGACCCAGTACTTC	CASKPGLAGGGETQYF
14	NA	few	TRBV7-7	TRBJ2-5	TGTGCTAGCAGCTTAGGAGCGGGCCAAGAGACCCAGTACTTC	CASSLGAGQETQYF
15	NA	NA	TRBV7-9	TRBJ1-1	TGTGCCAGCAGCTTAGCGGGGAGTGAAAAGACTGAAGCTTTCTTT	CASSLAGSEKTEAFF
16	NA	NA	TRBV12-5	TRBJ2-2	TGTGCTAGTGGTTTGGTCCCAAGCGGGAACACCGGGGAGCTGTTTTTT	CASGLVPSGNTGELFF
14	NA	few	TRBV10-3	TRBJ1-2	TGTGCCATCAGTGTCAAGGCTACCGCGGGAGGCTACACCTTC	CAISVKATAGGYTF
14	NA	NA	TRBV13	TRBJ2-4	TGTGCCAGCAGAGCGGCCGGAGGTGGAAACATTCAGTACTTC	CASRAAGGGNIQYF
13	NA	NA	TRBV30	TRBJ1-1	TGTGCCTGGAGCTTAGTTCTTGGCACTGAAGCTTTCTTT	CAWSLVLGTEAFF
14	TRBD2	NA	TRBV7-2	TRBJ2-7	TGTGCCAGCACCTTAGCGGGGGGCACCTACGAGCAGTACTTC	CASTLAGGTYEQYF
14	TRBD1	NA	TRBV7-7	TRBJ2-1	TGTGCTAGCAGCTTAGGACAGGGGGGTAATGAGCAGTTCTTC	CASSLGQGGNEQFF
16	TRBD2	NA	TRBV5-1	TRBJ2-1	TGCGCCAGCAGCTATTCCGGGACTAGCGGGTACAATGAGCAGTTCTTC	CASSYSGTSGYNEQFF
15	TRBD1	NA	TRBV5-1	TRBJ2-7	TGCGCCAGCAGCCGGACGTGGGACAGCTCCTACGAGCAGTACTTC	CASSRTWDSSYEQYF
13	NA	NA	TRBV5-1	TRBJ2-7	TGCGCCAGCAGCCACCACCTCGGGGACGAGCAGTACTTC	CASSHHLGDEQYF
16	TRBD2	NA	TRBV5-1	TRBJ2-5	TGCGCCAGCAGCTTGGTGGCTAGCGGGGCCCAAGAGACCCAGTACTTC	CASSLVASGAQETQYF
14	NA	NA	TRBV2	TRBJ1-2	TGTGCCAGCAGTGAAGGTCAGACTAACTATGGCTACACCTTC	CASSEGQTNYGYTF
17	NA	once	TRBV5-4	TRBJ2-1	TGTGCCAGCAGCGCAAAGGGAAAGTCGGCGCCCTACAATGAGCAGTTCTTC	CASSAKGKSAPYNEQFF
15	TRBD1	NA	TRBV5-1	TRBJ1-1	TGCGCCAGCAGCTTGGAGGACAGGGAGAACACTGAAGCTTTCTTT	CASSLEDRENTEAFF
13	NA	NA	TRBV28	TRBJ2-5	TGTGCCAGCAGTTTAGGCGGGGTGGAGACCCAGTACTTC	CASSLGGVETQYF